One and the same sample provided the 4 T cell receptor beta chains below, sequenced in a study of blood T cell dynamics during melanoma immunotherapy. Time point here: pre-treatment baseline. Method: immunoSEQ multiplex PCR; TCRdb's copy keeps in-frame clones and lacks some. The sample holds approximately 13,000 clones, about 86% seen once. Source: blood, taken from a patient treated with checkpoint blockade. These receptors all come from a human donor with melanoma.

The genes are TRBV7-9 and TRBJ2-1; 7 bases are shared with TRBD1. The junction had 4 bases not matched to a gene; V was cut back by 3 bases and J by 5 bases. The CDR3 consists of 14 residues. CDR1 is SEHNR and CDR2 is FQNEAQ in the germline V gene (reference sequence). The CDR3 here is CASSLTGPNNEQFF. The DNA of the CDR3 is TGTGCCAGCAGCTTGACAGGGCCGAACAATGAGCAGTTCTTC.

This clone occurred once. The chain recombines TRBV25-1 with TRBJ1-4, with 8 bases lining up with TRBD1. CDR3 length equals 14 residues. Germline V lookup: CDR1 MGHDK, CDR2 SYGVNS. Unmatched junction bases numbered 8, after V lost 6 bases and J lost 8 bases. CDR3 loop: CASRDDRGGEKLFF. CDR3 bases: TGTGCCAGCAGGGATGACAGGGGCGGCGAAAAACTGTTTTTT.

The genes are TRBV7-9 and TRBJ1-1, with TRBD1 as a possible D gene (5 bases). Deletions cut 2 bases from V and 7 bases from J, with 8 bases between. The CDR3 extends over 12 amino acids. Per germline, CDR1 SEHNR and CDR2 FQNEAQ (reference sequence). The CDR3 spells CASSLIGGEAFF. CDR3 sequence (DNA): TGTGCCAGCAGCTTAATTGGGGGTGAAGCTTTCTTT.

The count of this clone is one. The chain has TRBV19 and TRBJ2-3, with TRBD1 matching over 9 bases. The CDR3 is made up of 16 amino acids. Trimming cost V 5 bases and J 5 bases; bases outside gene matches: 11. Germline V lookup: CDR1 LNHDA, CDR2 SQIVND (reference sequence). The CDR3 region is CASSEDRGVVQDTQYF. The CDR3 region has the DNA TGTGCCAGTAGTGAAGACAGGGGGGTTGTTCAAGATACGCAGTATTTT.